These 21 T cell receptor beta chains were sequenced from one sample in a study of cytomegalovirus exposure and HLA in healthy donors (TCRdb year 2017). Library construction relied on the immunoSEQ multiplex PCR assay. For the multiplex PCR, a mixture combining 60 forward primers for TCR Vbeta segments and 13 reverse primers for TCR Jbeta segments was used. TCRdb's version of the immuneACCESS table is confined to in-frame rearrangements and falls short of the full clone set. An unresolved V gene accounts for under half of the shortfall where checked; the remainder is of unknown origin. Counted in this sample were 90,000 to 100,000 clones; 70% of them appeared once. The ten largest make up about 2.5% of the sample. Sequenced sample: PBMCs. Receptors were obtained from a man aged 45 to 65 in good health and CMV-seronegative.

The rearrangement joins TRBV27 to TRBJ2-6, with TRBD1 matching over 12 bases. The germline gives CDR1 MNHEY, CDR2 SMNVEV (reference sequence). The CDR3 covers 19 residues. The V and J ends lost 3 bases and 1 base, in that order; junction bases with no gene match: 7. This CDR3 reads CASSLRPGQGASGANVLTF. Written as DNA, the CDR3 is TGTGCCAGCAGTTTGAGGCCGGGACAGGGGGCGTCTGGGGCCAACGTCCTGACTTTC.

The chain links TRBV29-1 to TRBJ1-2, with 9 bases aligning to TRBD1. The germline V gene has CDR1 SQVTM and CDR2 ANQGSEA. The CDR3 is made up of 17 amino acids. V lost 7 bases, J lost 2 bases, and 17 bases stayed unmatched. The CDR3 DNA follows: TGCAGCGATAAAACCGGGACAGGGAAGGATGGAAACTATGGCTACACCTTC. Its translation is CSDKTGTGKDGNYGYTF.

This chain joins TRBV6-5 and TRBJ2-1; 8 bases map to TRBD2. The germline V gene encodes CDR1 MNHEY and CDR2 SVGAGI. This CDR3 has 16 residues. V lost 2 bases, J lost 6 bases, and 9 bases stayed unmatched. For the CDR3, the DNA is TGTGCCAGCAGTTACGGGAGCGGGGGAAGAGCCAATGAGCAGTTCTTC. This translates into CASSYGSGGRANEQFF.

The rearrangement joins TRBV11-2 to TRBJ1-5; possibly TRBD1 for D (5 bases). This CDR3 has 16 amino acids. The germline V and J ends were trimmed by 0 bases and 2 bases, with 11 bases remaining between them. CDR1 is SGHAT and CDR2 is FQNNGV in the germline V gene. CDR3 in amino acids: CASSLEGGIGNQPQHF. The CDR3 DNA reads TGTGCCAGCAGCTTAGAGGGGGGGATTGGCAATCAGCCCCAGCATTTT.

This clone was observed a handful of times. One end of the junction varies from germline; a read error may be responsible. CDR3 coding DNA: TGTGCCAGTCGTCCGGGAGGCTCCAACAATGAGCAGTTCTTC. Encoded protein: CASRPGGSNNEQFF. This sequence joins TRBV19 and TRBJ2-1, with 7 bases matching TRBD2. The germline V gene encodes CDR1 LNHDA and CDR2 SQIVND (reference sequence). The CDR3 totals 14 residues.

As concerns this clone: Relative to the germline gene, one junction end is altered; a read error may explain this. The genes are TRBV5-1 and TRBJ2-7; perhaps TRBD1 as D (6 bases). The CDR3 is made up of 15 amino acids. Per germline, CDR1 SGHRS and CDR2 YFSETQ. In nucleotides, the CDR3 is TGCGCCAGCAGATTGGGGGCTCTTAGCTCCTACGAGCAGTACTTC. It is translated as CASRLGALSSYEQYF.

V gene TRBV27 combines with J gene TRBJ2-1; TRBD1 agrees at 8 bases. The CDR3 consists of 14 residues. In germline, CDR1 is MNHEY, CDR2 SMNVEV (reference sequence). The J segment lost 7 bases and the V segment lost 3 bases, leaving 5 bases of the junction unmatched. The CDR3 coding sequence is TGTGCCAGCAGTTTTCAGGGGGCTGGAAATGAGCAGTTCTTC. Encoded protein: CASSFQGAGNEQFF.

J is TRBJ1-5 and V is TRBV4-1; 7 bases match TRBD1. The CDR3 runs 15 residues. V lost 0 bases and J lost 7; bases outside the gene matches: 6. Looked up from germline, CDR1 is MGHRA and CDR2 is YSYEKL. CDR3 nucleotide sequence: TGCGCCAGCAGCCAAGACAGGGGGGCCGGGCAGCCCCAGCATTTT. It translates to CASSQDRGAGQPQHF.

The chain combines TRBV28 with TRBJ1-5; weak D call: TRBD1 (5 bases). Trimming took off 1 base at V and 7 bases at J, with 11 bases between the two ends. CDR3 size: 14 residues. The germline V gene has CDR1 MDHEN and CDR2 SYDVKM. Here the CDR3 reads CASSLSGFGQPQHF. The CDR3 bases are TGTGCCAGCAGTTTATCAGGGTTCGGGCAGCCCCAGCATTTT.

The rearrangement uses TRBV9 and TRBJ1-1, with D unresolved. The length of the CDR3 is 14 residues. CDR1 is SGDLS, CDR2 YYNGEE, per germline. Trimming shortened V by 4 bases and J by 3 bases, and 13 bases separated the two germline ends. DNA for the CDR3: TGTGCCAGCAGCCCGAAGACCCTAGACACTGAAGCTTTCTTT. Translated: CASSPKTLDTEAFF.

V gene TRBV11-2 combines with J gene TRBJ2-5, with 8 positions matching TRBD1. The CDR3 has 16 amino acids. Unmatched junction bases numbered 9, after V lost 1 base and J lost 5 bases. Germline V lookup: CDR1 SGHAT, CDR2 FQNNGV. The CDR3 is CASSLGLGRGQETQYF. The CDR3 nucleotides are TGTGCCAGCAGCTTAGGTCTCGGCAGGGGGCAGGAGACCCAGTACTTC.

The chain is built from TRBV6-1 and TRBJ2-7, with D perhaps TRBD2 (5 bases). This CDR3 contains 14 residues. Trimming left V 6 bases short and J 6 bases short, with 18 bases between. Germline V CDR1 and CDR2: MNHNS, SASEGT. The CDR3 loop reads CASRRESGVVEQYF. The CDR3 nucleotides are TGTGCCAGCAGAAGGGAAAGCGGCGTCGTCGAGCAGTACTTC.

The V and J genes are TRBV4-2 and TRBJ2-1, with 15 nucleotides matching TRBD2. J was trimmed by 8 bases and V by 3 bases; bases with no gene match: 14. CDR1 and CDR2 (germline): LGHNA, YNFKEQ. The CDR3 totals 19 residues. CDR3 sequence reads: CASSQVGTSGRLTAHEQFF. The CDR3, as DNA: TGTGCCAGCAGCCAGGTCGGGACTAGCGGGAGGCTCACGGCCCATGAGCAGTTCTTC.

This clone was observed a few times. The chain joins TRBV7-2 to TRBJ1-4, with D uncertain. CDR1 is SGHTA and CDR2 is FQGNSA in the germline V gene. The CDR3 sequence is 13 residues long. The V gene lost 5 bases and the J gene lost 8 bases, with 12 bases spanning the gap. The CDR3 DNA reads TGTGCCAGCAGCCCAAGCCGCGAGGAAAAACTGTTTTTT. Its translation: CASSPSREEKLFF.

CDR3 DNA: TGCGCCAGCAGCCAAGGTCGACCGGGACTAGCGGGTTACGAGCAGTACTTC. Encoded protein: CASSQGRPGLAGYEQYF. This chain uses TRBV4-1 with TRBJ2-7, with TRBD2 identical over 12 bases. In germline, CDR1 is MGHRA, CDR2 YSYEKL. With V trimmed by 1 base and J by 4 bases, 8 bases remained unmatched. The length of the CDR3 is 17 residues.

V gene TRBV6-5 combines with J gene TRBJ2-1, with 8 bases lining up with TRBD2. The CDR3 has 14 residues. CDR1 and CDR2 from the germline V gene are MNHEY and SVGAGI. The V segment lost 7 bases and the J segment 7 bases; nucleotides outside the gene matches: 9. The CDR3 coding sequence is TGTGCCAGCAAACGGCGGGAGGCTGGTAATGAGCAGTTCTTC. It is translated as CASKRREAGNEQFF.

The rearrangement links TRBV28 to TRBJ1-5; 8 bases fit TRBD1. The CDR3 length is 18 residues. Trimming cost V 4 bases and J 2 bases; bases outside gene matches: 13. Per the germline V gene, CDR1 is MDHEN and CDR2 is SYDVKM. The CDR3 DNA reads TGTGCCAGCAGTTCGATAACCGACAGGGGAGGGGGCAATCAGCCCCAGCATTTT. As protein: CASSSITDRGGGNQPQHF.

The V and J genes are TRBV6-6 and TRBJ1-1; the match to TRBD1 covers 7 bases. This CDR3 contains 15 residues. The J segment lost 5 bases and the V segment lost 0 bases, leaving 6 bases of the junction unmatched. Germline assignment: CDR1 MNHNY and CDR2 SVGAGI (reference sequence). CDR3 amino acids: CASSYSGTGVTEAFF. As DNA, the CDR3 is TGTGCCAGCAGTTACTCCGGCACAGGGGTTACTGAAGCTTTCTTT.

This clone has only one observation. The CDR3 nucleotides are TGTGCCAGCAGCTCCTATAGCGGGGACGGGTACGAGCAGTACTTC. The encoded protein is CASSSYSGDGYEQYF. V and J are TRBV7-2 and TRBJ2-7; TRBD2 matches at 8 bases. From germline, CDR1 is SGHTA and CDR2 FQGNSA. The CDR3 runs 15 residues. The J segment lost 4 bases and the V segment lost 4 bases, leaving 9 bases of the junction unmatched.

This sequence joins TRBV27 and TRBJ1-2; the D gene is possibly TRBD1 (6 bases). The CDR3 is made up of 14 amino acids. V was cut by 3 bases and J by 5 bases, with 13 bases left in between. Germline-derived CDR1 and CDR2 are MNHEY and SMNVEV (reference sequence). CDR3 in amino acids: CASSLGAGGYGYTF. CDR3 in DNA: TGTGCCAGCAGTTTGGGGGCGGGAGGGTATGGCTACACCTTC.

With regard to this clone: The sample contains more than one DNA sequence encoding this CDR3. The gene calls are TRBV2 and TRBJ1-1; TRBD1 matches 7 bases. Losses at the gene ends were 4 bases for V and 7 bases for J; bases not matched to a gene: 9. The CDR3 is made up of 14 amino acids. Germline V CDR1 and CDR2: SNHLY, FYNNEI. The CDR3 DNA is TGTGCCAGCAGTGGAAGTGGGGACAGCAGTGAAGCTTTCTTT. It translates to CASSGSGDSSEAFF. Complete variable domain (other parts from reference TRBV2 and TRBJ1-1): EPEVTQTPSHQVTQMGQEVILRCVPISNHLYFYWYRQILGQKVEFLVSFYNNEISEKSEIFDDQFSVERPDGSNFTLKIRSTKLEDSAMYFCASSGSGDSSEAFFGQGTRLTVV.